A single sample is the source of the 18 T cell receptor beta chains below, sequenced in a study of chemoradiotherapy in HPV16-positive cancers. Only in-frame clones appear in the TCRdb table, and some are missing; sequencing was by immunoSEQ multiplex PCR. The sample includes approximately 8,300 clones, around nine tenths of them seen just once. The sample in question was blood, obtained from a patient who underwent chemoradiotherapy. The receptors here all came from a human donor with HPV-associated anogenital cancer.

This sequence joins TRBV7-6 and TRBJ2-2, with D possibly being TRBD2 (6 bases). The ends were cut back, 5 bases at V and 6 bases at J, with 16 bases in the middle. The CDR3 extends over 15 amino acids. The germline CDR1 and CDR2 sequences are SGHVS and FNYEAQ. The DNA of the CDR3 is TGTGCCAGCAGCCCCGGGAGTTCATGGCCCGGGGAGCTGTTTTTT. Translation gives CASSPGSSWPGELFF.

This chain links TRBV7-9 with TRBJ1-2; D possibly corresponds to TRBD1 (5 bases). Germline CDR1 reads SEHNR; CDR2 reads FQNEAQ (reference sequence). The ends were cut back, 1 base at V and 2 bases at J, with 11 bases in the middle. The CDR3 is made up of 15 amino acids. This CDR3 reads CASSLGVEGNYGYTF. CDR3 coding DNA: TGTGCCAGCAGCTTAGGGGTTGAGGGGAACTATGGCTACACCTTC.

Judged by abundance, this clone is large. The chain recombines TRBV19 with TRBJ1-1; 8 bases are a match to TRBD1. The CDR3 is made up of 13 amino acids. V shed 5 bases and J 4 bases; nucleotides not matched to a gene: 3. Germline values: CDR1 LNHDA, CDR2 SQIVND (reference sequence). The CDR3 DNA reads TGTGCCAGTAGTCCAACAGGGGGCACTGAAGCTTTCTTT. It specifies CASSPTGGTEAFF.

The chain recombines TRBV4-2 with TRBJ2-3, with no clear D. Per the germline V gene, CDR1 is LGHNA and CDR2 is YNFKEQ. V was clipped by 0 bases and J by 1 base, with 17 bases between them. CDR3 length: 18 amino acids. The CDR3 DNA reads TGTGCCAGCAGCCAAGATGCTTTGGCTGCAACCCGCACAGATACGCAGTATTTT. This codes for CASSQDALAATRTDTQYF.

This chain links TRBV7-1 with TRBJ1-5; D remains ambiguous. TRBV7-1 is designated an ORF whose function remains uncertain. This CDR3 has 13 residues. With 4 bases removed from V and 4 bases from J, the gap between germline ends came to 8 bases. The CDR3 DNA reads TGTGCCAGCAGCTTACAGCCTAATCAGCCCCAGCATTTT. Encoded protein: CASSLQPNQPQHF.

This clone was recorded a few times. V usage is TRBV29-1 and J usage is TRBJ2-6, with TRBD1 as a possible D gene (5 bases). Germline CDR1 SQVTM, CDR2 ANQGSEA. V was clipped by 5 bases and J by 2 bases, with 7 bases between them. The CDR3 has 13 residues. CDR3 amino acids: CSVLGAGANVLTF. CDR3 in DNA: TGCAGCGTTCTAGGGGCTGGGGCCAACGTCCTGACTTTC.

The V gene is TRBV6-1, the J gene TRBJ2-2; possible D gene TRBD2, 5 bases. V was clipped by 2 bases and J by 7 bases, with 17 bases between them. The CDR3 extends over 16 amino acids. Looked up from germline, CDR1 is MNHNS and CDR2 is SASEGT. Here the CDR3 DNA reads TGTGCCAGCAGTGAATGGAGGTCTTGGGCGAGCGGGGAGCTGTTTTTT. Its translation: CASSEWRSWASGELFF.

J is TRBJ1-1 and V is TRBV4-1, with D possibly being TRBD1 (6 bases). CDR1 and CDR2 (germline): MGHRA, YSYEKL. The V and J ends lost 6 bases and 1 base respectively, with 12 bases between them. The CDR3 runs to 14 residues. The CDR3 reads CASRLQGGNTEAFF. In DNA form, the CDR3 reads TGCGCCAGCAGACTACAGGGAGGGAACACTGAAGCTTTCTTT.

The V call is TRBV5-1, the J call TRBJ2-3, with TRBD2 matching over 13 bases. This CDR3 comprises 19 residues. Per the germline V gene, CDR1 is SGHRS and CDR2 is YFSETQ. After removal of 0 bases from V and 3 bases from J, the junction contained 10 bases not matched to a gene. This CDR3 reads CASSLAATSGGKKTDTQYF. The CDR3 DNA is TGCGCCAGCAGCTTGGCCGCGACTAGCGGGGGGAAGAAAACAGATACGCAGTATTTT.

This chain uses TRBV6-5 with TRBJ1-5; D gene ambiguous. This CDR3 region has 16 residues. Germline V CDR1 and CDR2: MNHEY, SVGAGI. V was clipped by 4 bases and J by 4 bases, with 17 bases between them. In DNA, the CDR3 is TGTGCCAGCAGTTTAAGACCGGGTCAAACAAATCAGCCCCAGCATTTT. It yields the protein CASSLRPGQTNQPQHF.

This clone was seen only a few times. The chain recombines TRBV19 with TRBJ1-3; 10 bases are shared with TRBD1. Per germline, CDR1 LNHDA and CDR2 SQIVND (reference sequence). The CDR3 extends over 16 amino acids. The V and J ends lost 6 bases and 1 base, in that order; junction bases with no gene match: 6. CDR3 sequence (DNA): TGTGCCAGTAGCGCCTCGGGACAGGGGTCTGGAAACACCATATATTTT. Translation gives CASSASGQGSGNTIYF.

This rearrangement joins TRBV2 to TRBJ2-7; D could derive from TRBD1 or TRBD2 (5 bases each). CDR3 length: 14 amino acids. V gave up 5 bases and J gave up 0 bases, with 11 bases separating them. From germline, CDR1 is SNHLY and CDR2 FYNNEI. CDR3 sequence (DNA): TGTGCCAGCAGTTGGGACCGTAGCTCCTACGAGCAGTACTTC. This encodes CASSWDRSSYEQYF.

The J gene is TRBJ1-1, the V gene TRBV5-5; 7 bases are shared with TRBD1. V dropped 0 bases and J dropped 7; count of bases not matched to a gene: 6. CDR1 and CDR2 from the germline V gene are SGHKS and YYEKEE (reference sequence). There are 14 residues in the CDR3. The CDR3 sequence: CASSLVQGPLEAFF. The CDR3 DNA reads as TGTGCCAGCAGCTTGGTACAGGGGCCCCTTGAAGCTTTCTTT.

The chain recombines TRBV5-1 with TRBJ2-3, with D tentatively TRBD1 or TRBD2 (5 bases each). Germline CDR1 reads SGHRS; CDR2 reads YFSETQ. With 2 bases removed from V and 3 bases from J, the gap between germline ends came to 7 bases. The CDR3 consists of 13 residues. DNA of the CDR3: TGCGCCAGCAGCTTTGGGGGAACAGATACGCAGTATTTT. Protein product: CASSFGGTDTQYF.

The J gene is TRBJ2-7, the V gene TRBV19; 11 nucleotides agree with TRBD2. From germline, CDR1 is LNHDA and CDR2 SQIVND (reference sequence). This CDR3 contains 14 residues. Germline trimming cut 8 bases from V and 1 base from J; bases unmatched to any gene: 4. DNA of the CDR3: TGTGCCAGTGCCGCTAGCGGGGGGTCCTACGAGCAGTACTTC. Protein product: CASAASGGSYEQYF.

The chain carries TRBV6-1 and TRBJ1-1; D is ambiguous. The CDR3 runs to 15 residues. Germline assignment: CDR1 MNHNS and CDR2 SASEGT. The V end lost 2 bases, the J end lost 4 bases, and 14 bases lay between the germline ends. The CDR3 DNA reads TGTGCCAGCAGTGAACGACCGGTAATCATCACTGAAGCTTTCTTT. Translated, it gives CASSERPVIITEAFF.

The chain recombines TRBV5-5 with TRBJ2-1; 9 nucleotides line up with TRBD1. Germline V gene lookup returns CDR1 SGHKS and CDR2 YYEKEE (reference sequence). The ends lost 2 bases at V and 2 bases at J; junction bases unmatched: 5. The CDR3 length is 16 residues. CDR3 DNA: TGTGCCAGCAGCTTAGGAACAGGGGGCGCCTACAATGAGCAGTTCTTC. Protein product: CASSLGTGGAYNEQFF.

The J gene is TRBJ2-5, the V gene TRBV15; no clear D. This CDR3 has 12 amino acids. Germline V gives CDR1 LNHNV, CDR2 YYDKDF (reference sequence). Between the trimmed V and J ends, which lost 0 bases and 9 bases, there was a span of 8 bases. CDR3 in DNA: TGTGCCACCAGCAGAGACCTCGCGGCCCAGTACTTC. Encoded protein: CATSRDLAAQYF.